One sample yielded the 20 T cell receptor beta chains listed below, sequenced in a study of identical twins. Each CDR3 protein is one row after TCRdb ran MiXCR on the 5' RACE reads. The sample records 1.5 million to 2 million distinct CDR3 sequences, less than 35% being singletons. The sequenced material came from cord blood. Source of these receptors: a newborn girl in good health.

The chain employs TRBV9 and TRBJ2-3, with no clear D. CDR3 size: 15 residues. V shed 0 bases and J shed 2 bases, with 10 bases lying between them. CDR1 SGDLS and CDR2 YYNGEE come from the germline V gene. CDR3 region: CASSVGRSLTDTQYF. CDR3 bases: TGTGCCAGCAGCGTAGGGCGGAGCCTCACAGATACGCAGTATTTT.

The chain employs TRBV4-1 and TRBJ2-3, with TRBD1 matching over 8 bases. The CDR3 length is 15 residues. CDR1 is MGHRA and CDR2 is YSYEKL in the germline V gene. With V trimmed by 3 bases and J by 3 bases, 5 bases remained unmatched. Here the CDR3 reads CASSHGRGLTDTQYF. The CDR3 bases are TGCGCCAGCAGCCACGGCAGGGGGCTGACAGATACGCAGTATTTT.

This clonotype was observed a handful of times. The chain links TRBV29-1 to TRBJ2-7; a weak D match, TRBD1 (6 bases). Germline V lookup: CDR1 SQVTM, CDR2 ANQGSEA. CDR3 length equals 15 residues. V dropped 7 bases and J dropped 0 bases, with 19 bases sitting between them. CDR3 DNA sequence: TGCAGCGCCGCGGCAGGTACAGGGTCCTCCTACGAGCAGTACTTC. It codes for CSAAAGTGSSYEQYF.

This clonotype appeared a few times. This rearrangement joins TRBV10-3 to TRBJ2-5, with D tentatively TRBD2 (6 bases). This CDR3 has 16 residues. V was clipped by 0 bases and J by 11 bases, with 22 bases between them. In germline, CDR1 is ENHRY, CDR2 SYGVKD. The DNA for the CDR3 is TGTGCCATCAGTGAGTCGGGGAATAGCGGAAGAACGGGGCAGTACTTC. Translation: CAISESGNSGRTGQYF.

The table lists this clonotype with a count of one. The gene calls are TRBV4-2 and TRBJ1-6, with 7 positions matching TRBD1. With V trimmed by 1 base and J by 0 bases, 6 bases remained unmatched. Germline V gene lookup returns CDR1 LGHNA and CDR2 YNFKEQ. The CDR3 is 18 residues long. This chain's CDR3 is CASSQVGGGFSYNSPLHF. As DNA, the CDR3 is TGTGCCAGCAGCCAAGTTGGAGGGGGCTTCTCCTATAATTCACCCCTCCACTTT.

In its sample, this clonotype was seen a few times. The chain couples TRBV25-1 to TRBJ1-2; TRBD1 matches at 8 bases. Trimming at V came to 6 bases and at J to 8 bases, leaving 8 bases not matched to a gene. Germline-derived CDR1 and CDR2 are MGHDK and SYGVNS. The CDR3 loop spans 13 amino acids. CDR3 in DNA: TGTGCCAGCAGCGCCTTTGGACAGGGAGGCTACACCTTC. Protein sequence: CASSAFGQGGYTF.

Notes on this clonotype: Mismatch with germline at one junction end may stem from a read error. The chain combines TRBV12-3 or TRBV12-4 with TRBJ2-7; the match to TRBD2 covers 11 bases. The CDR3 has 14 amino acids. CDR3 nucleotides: TGTGCCAGCAGTTTTAGCGGGGGGGCCTACGAGCGGTACTTC. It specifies CASSFSGGAYERYF.

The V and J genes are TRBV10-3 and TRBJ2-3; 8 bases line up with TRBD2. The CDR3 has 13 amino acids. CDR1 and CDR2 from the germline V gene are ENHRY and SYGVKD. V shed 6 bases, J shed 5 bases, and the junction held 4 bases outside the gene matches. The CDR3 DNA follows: TGTGCCATCAGAGCTCTAGCGGGAGATACGCAGTATTTT. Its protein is CAIRALAGDTQYF.

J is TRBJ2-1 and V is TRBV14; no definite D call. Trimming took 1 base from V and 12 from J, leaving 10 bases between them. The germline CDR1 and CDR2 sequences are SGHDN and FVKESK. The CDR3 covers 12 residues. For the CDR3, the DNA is TGTGCCAGCAGCCAAGTGGCAGGAAGGCAGTTCTTC. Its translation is CASSQVAGRQFF.

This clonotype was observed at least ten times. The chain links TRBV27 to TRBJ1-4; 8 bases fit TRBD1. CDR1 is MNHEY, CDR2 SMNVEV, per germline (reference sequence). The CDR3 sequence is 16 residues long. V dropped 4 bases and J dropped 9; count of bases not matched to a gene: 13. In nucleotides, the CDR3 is TGTGCCAGCAGTTCTCGTTGGACAGGGTGGGGACAAAAACTGTTTTTT. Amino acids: CASSSRWTGWGQKLFF.

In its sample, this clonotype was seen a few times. The CDR3 coding sequence is TGCGCCAGCAGCTTGGATCCGGGACTAGGTTCCTACAATGAGCAGTACTTC. Protein sequence: CASSLDPGLGSYNEQYF. This chain uses TRBV5-1 with TRBJ2-1; 8 bases are shared with TRBD2. The J call may be faulty, since TRBJ2-7 better matches the DNA end. This CDR3 spans 17 amino acids. CDR1 SGHRS and CDR2 YFSETQ come from the germline V gene.

The CDR3 region is CASSQSASGKNIQYF. Written as DNA, the CDR3 is TGTGCCAGCAGCCAATCAGCTAGCGGCAAAAACATTCAGTACTTC. The V gene is TRBV4-2, the J gene TRBJ2-4; 7 bases align to TRBD2. The J segment lost 3 bases and the V segment lost 2 bases, leaving 4 bases of the junction unmatched. Germline CDR1 and CDR2: LGHNA and YNFKEQ. There are 15 residues in the CDR3.

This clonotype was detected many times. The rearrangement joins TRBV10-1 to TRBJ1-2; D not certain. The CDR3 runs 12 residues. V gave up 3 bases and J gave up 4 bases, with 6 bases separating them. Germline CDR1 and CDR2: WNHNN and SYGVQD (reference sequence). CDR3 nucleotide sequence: TGCGCCAGCAGTGAACGGGTCTATGGCTACACCTTC. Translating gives CASSERVYGYTF.

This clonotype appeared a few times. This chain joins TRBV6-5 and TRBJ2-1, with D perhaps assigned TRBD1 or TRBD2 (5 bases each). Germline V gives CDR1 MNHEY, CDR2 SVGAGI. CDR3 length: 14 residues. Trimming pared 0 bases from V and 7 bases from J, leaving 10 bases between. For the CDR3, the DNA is TGTGCCAGCAGTTACTCGAGAGGGGCGAATGAGCAGTTCTTC. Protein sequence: CASSYSRGANEQFF.

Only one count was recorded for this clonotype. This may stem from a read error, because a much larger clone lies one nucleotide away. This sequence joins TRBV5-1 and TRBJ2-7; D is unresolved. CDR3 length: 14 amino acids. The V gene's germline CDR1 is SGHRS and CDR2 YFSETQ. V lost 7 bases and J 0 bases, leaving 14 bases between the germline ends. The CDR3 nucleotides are TGCGCCAGCGAATCCAGGCCCCTCTCCTACGAGCAGTACTTC. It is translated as CASESRPLSYEQYF.

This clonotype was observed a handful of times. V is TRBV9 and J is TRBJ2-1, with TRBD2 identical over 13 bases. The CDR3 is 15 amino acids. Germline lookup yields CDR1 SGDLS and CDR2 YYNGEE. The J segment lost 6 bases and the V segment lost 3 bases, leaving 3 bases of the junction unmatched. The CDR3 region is CASSAGTSGVNEQFF. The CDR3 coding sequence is TGTGCCAGCAGCGCCGGGACTAGCGGGGTCAATGAGCAGTTCTTC.

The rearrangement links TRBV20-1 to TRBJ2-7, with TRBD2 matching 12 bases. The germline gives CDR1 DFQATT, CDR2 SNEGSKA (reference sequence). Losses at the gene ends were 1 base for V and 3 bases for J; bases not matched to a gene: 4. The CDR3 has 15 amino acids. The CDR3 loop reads CSARAPTSGGYEQYF. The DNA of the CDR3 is TGCAGTGCTAGAGCCCCGACTAGCGGGGGCTACGAGCAGTACTTC.

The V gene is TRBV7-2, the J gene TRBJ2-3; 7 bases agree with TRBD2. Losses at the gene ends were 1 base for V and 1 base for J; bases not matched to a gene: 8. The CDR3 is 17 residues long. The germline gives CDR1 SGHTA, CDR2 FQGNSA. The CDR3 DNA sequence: TGTGCCAGCAGCTTAGAACCTAGCGGTTCCCGCACAGATACGCAGTATTTT. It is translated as CASSLEPSGSRTDTQYF.

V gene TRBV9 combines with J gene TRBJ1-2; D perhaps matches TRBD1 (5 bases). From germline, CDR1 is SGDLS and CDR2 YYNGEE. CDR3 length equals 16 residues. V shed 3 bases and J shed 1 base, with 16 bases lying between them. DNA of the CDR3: TGTGCCAGCAGCGCGAGACCGGGACTCCTTAACTATGGCTACACCTTC. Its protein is CASSARPGLLNYGYTF.

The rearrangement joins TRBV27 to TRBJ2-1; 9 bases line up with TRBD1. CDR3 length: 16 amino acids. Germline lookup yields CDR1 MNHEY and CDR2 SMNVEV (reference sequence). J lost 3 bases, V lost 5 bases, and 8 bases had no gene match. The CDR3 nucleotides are TGTGCCAGCAGTAGGACAGGGGCCCTTCTCTACAATGAGCAGTTCTTC. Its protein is CASSRTGALLYNEQFF.